This T cell receptor (beta chain) originates from a study of CD8 T cells in Susac syndrome. Study results and limitations: The study acknowledged a relatively small number of individuals in its TCR sequencing and HLA analysis.

V shed 3 bases, J shed 5 bases, and the junction held 3 bases outside the gene matches. Germline values: CDR1 KGHSH, CDR2 LQKENI. The CDR3 sequence is 15 residues long. Note on this clonotype: Antigen unknown.

Random hexamers were used to reverse transcribe about 0.45 to 1 ug of RNA. TCRdb processed the immunoSEQ multiplex PCR reads anew with MiXCR; each CDR3 protein has one entry. Of a few hundred thousand distinct CDR3 sequences listed, around 93% are singletons. The TCR comes from a human donor with multiple sclerosis. Sequencing was carried out using CD4+ T cells from PBMCs. The chain couples TRBV18 to TRBJ1-6, with 8 bases identical to TRBD1. CDR3 sequence reads: CASSPTTGDNSPLHF. DNA of the CDR3: TGTGCCAGCTCACCTACGACAGGGGATAATTCACCCCTCCACTTT.